This TCR beta chain was retrieved from a study of metastatic and nonmetastatic thyroid tumors. Study-level background: Thyroid patients, malignant and benign, had repertoires compared across blood and tumor or nodule tissue. Study-level results: It was reported that TCR beta diversity was significantly higher in malignant thyroid tumors than benign nodules, in blood and tumor.

Original analysis: To classify distant metastasis in papillary thyroid cancer, a model was built from CDR3 differences across clinicopathological groups. TCRdb re-analyzed the PCR reads through MiXCR. The V and J calls, along with clone size, are taken from TCRdb and not from the paper's own processing. Of tens of thousands of clones detected, around 20% appear once; the ten largest clones hold roughly 5.1%. No treatment had been given to any patient before thyroid surgery. This CDR3 has 15 amino acids. Germline CDR1 is KGHDR and CDR2 is SFDVKD. V lost 3 bases and J lost 4; bases outside the gene matches: 4. This clone has ten or more counts. Antigen specificity is unknown.

Specimen: blood. This receptor was obtained from a male donor with papillary thyroid cancer or a benign thyroid nodule (not recorded which). Some clones in this sample may be carry-over from other donors' samples. The rearrangement joins TRBV24-1 to TRBJ2-3; TRBD2 agrees at 9 bases. CDR3 amino acids: CATSDVEREADTQYF. DNA of the CDR3: TGTGCCACCAGTGATGTTGAGCGGGAGGCAGATACGCAGTATTTT.